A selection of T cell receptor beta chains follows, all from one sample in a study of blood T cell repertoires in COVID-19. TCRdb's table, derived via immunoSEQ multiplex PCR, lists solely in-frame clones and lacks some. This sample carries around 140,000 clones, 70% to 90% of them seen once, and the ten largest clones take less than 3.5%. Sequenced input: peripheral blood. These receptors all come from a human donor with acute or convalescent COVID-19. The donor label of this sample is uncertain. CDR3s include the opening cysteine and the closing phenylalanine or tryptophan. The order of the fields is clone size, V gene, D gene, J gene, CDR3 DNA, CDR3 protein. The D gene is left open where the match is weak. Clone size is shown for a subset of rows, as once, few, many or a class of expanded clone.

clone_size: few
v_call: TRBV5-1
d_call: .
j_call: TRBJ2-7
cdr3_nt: TGCGCCAGCAGCCAGGGGACGGACTCCTACGAGCAGTACTTC
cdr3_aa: CASSQGTDSYEQYF

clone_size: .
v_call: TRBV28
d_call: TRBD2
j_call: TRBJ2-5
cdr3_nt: TGTGCCAGCAGTTTAAGGACTAGCGGGGGACAAGCCCAGTACTTC
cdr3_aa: CASSLRTSGGQAQYF

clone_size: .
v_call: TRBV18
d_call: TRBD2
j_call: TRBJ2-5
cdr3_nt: TGTGCCAGCTCACCACGGGTAGCGGGAAGGGTGGAGACCCAGTACTTC
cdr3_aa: CASSPRVAGRVETQYF

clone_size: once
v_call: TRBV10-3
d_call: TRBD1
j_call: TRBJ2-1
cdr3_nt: TGTGCCATCAGCCTTGACGGGAAGAGGGGGCTCGTTGAGCAGTTCTTC
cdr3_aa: CAISLDGKRGLVEQFF

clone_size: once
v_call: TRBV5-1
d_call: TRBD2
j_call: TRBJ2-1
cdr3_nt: TGCGCCAGCACCACTAGCGGGAGCTCCTACAATGAGCAGTTCTTC
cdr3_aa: CASTTSGSSYNEQFF

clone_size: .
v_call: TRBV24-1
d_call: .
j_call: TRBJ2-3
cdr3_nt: TGTGCCACCAGTGATTTGCGGGGGAAGGGCACAGATACGCAGTATTTT
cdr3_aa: CATSDLRGKGTDTQYF

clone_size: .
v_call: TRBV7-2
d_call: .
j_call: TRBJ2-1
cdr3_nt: TGTGCCAGCAGCCAATCTAGCTCCTACAATGAGCAGTTCTTC
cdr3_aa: CASSQSSSYNEQFF

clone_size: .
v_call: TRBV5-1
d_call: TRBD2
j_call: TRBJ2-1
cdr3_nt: TGCGCCAGCGGGGGACTACCTCGCTCCTACAATGAGCAGTTCTTC
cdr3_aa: CASGGLPRSYNEQFF

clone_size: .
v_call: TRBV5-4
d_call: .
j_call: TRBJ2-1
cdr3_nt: TGTGCCAGCACCAGGACTGGCCACAATGAGCAGTTCTTC
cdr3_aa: CASTRTGHNEQFF

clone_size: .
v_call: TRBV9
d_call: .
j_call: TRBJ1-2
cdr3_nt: TGTGCCAGCAGCGTAGGGGTGAACCGGGATAATTATGGCTACACCTTC
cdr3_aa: CASSVGVNRDNYGYTF

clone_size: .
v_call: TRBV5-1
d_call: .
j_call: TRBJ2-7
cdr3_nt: TGCGCCAGCAGCCCGGGAATCGGTCCCTACGAGCAGTACTTC
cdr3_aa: CASSPGIGPYEQYF

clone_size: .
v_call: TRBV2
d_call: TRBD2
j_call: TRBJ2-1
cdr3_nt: TGTGCCAGCATACGGGAGGAAGAGCAGTTCTTC
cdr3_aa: CASIREEEQFF

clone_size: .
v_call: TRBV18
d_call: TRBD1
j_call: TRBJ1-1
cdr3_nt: TGTGCCAGCTCCGCGGGACAGGTTGACACTGAAGCTTTCTTT
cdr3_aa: CASSAGQVDTEAFF

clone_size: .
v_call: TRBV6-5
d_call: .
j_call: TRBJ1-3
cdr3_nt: TGTGCCAGCAGACGGGAGGTCGGAAACACCATATATTTT
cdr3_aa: CASRREVGNTIYF

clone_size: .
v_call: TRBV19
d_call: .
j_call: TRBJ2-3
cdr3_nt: TGTGCCAGTAGAAACCCCCTAGCGACTAGCACAGATACGCAGTATTTT
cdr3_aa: CASRNPLATSTDTQYF

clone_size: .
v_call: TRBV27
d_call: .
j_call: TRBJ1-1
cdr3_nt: TGTGCCAGCAGTTTGAGTAGGGGGAGAGGGGCTGATCCTGAAGCTTTCTTT
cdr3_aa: CASSLSRGRGADPEAFF

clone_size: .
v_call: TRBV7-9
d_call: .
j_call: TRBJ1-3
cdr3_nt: TGTGCCAGCAGCTTGGAGGGGCAGAGCACCATATATTTT
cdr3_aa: CASSLEGQSTIYF

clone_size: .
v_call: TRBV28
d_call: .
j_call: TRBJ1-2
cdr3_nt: TGTGCCAGCAGGGGGGCTCTGTGGAACTATGGCTACACCTTC
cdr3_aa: CASRGALWNYGYTF

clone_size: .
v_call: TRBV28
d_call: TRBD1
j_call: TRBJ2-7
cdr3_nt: TGTGCCAGCAGTATCGCCGGGACAGGGGTGTACGAGCAGTACTTC
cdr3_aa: CASSIAGTGVYEQYF

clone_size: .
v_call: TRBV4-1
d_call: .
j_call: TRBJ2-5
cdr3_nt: TGCGCCAGCAGCCAAGATTGGGGGCAACAAGAGACCCAGTACTTC
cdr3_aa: CASSQDWGQQETQYF

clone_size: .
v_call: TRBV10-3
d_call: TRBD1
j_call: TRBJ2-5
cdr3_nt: TGTGCCATTTCAGGGGGCATGGGTAAGGAGACCCAGTACTTC
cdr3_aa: CAISGGMGKETQYF

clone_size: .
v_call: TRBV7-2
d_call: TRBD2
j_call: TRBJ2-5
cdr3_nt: TGTGCCAGCAGCCAAGATAGCGGGAACCAAGAGACCCAGTACTTC
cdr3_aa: CASSQDSGNQETQYF

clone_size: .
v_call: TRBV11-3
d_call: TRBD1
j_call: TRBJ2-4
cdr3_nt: TGTGCCAGCAGCGCAATCGACAGGGGAGGCAAAAACATTCAGTACTTC
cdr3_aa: CASSAIDRGGKNIQYF

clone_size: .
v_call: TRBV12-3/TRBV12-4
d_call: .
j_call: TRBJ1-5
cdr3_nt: TGTGCCAGCATAGGAGGAAACAATCAGCCCCAGCATTTT
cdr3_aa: CASIGGNNQPQHF

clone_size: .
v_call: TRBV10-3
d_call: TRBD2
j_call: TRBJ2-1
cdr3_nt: TGTGCCATGGGGACTAGCGGGAGTTTTGAGCAGTTCTTC
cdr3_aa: CAMGTSGSFEQFF

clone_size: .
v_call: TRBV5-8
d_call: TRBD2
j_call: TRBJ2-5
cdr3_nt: TGTGCCAGCAGCTTGGGGGCTAGCGGGGGGGCCGCGGAGACCCAGTACTTC
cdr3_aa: CASSLGASGGAAETQYF

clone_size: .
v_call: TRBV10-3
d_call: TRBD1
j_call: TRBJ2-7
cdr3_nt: TGTGCCATCAGTGAGCCGGACAGGGTCTACGAGCAGTACTTC
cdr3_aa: CAISEPDRVYEQYF

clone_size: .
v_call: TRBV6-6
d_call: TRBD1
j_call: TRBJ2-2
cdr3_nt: TGTGCCAGCAGTTACCGGGTGGGACAGGGGCCCGGGGAGCTGTTTTTT
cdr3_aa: CASSYRVGQGPGELFF

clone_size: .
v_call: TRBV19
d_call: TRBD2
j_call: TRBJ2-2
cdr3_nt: TGTGCCAGTAGTGTGGGACTAGCGGGGGGCCGGATTGGCGGGGAGCTGTTTTTT
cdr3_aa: CASSVGLAGGRIGGELFF

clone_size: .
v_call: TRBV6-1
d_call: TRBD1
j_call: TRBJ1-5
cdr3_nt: TGTGCCAGCAGTGACGGACAGGATTTGCCCCAGCATTTT
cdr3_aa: CASSDGQDLPQHF

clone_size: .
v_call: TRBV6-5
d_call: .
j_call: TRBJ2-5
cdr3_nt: TGTGCCAGCAGTTATAACCGGGGGGAGACCCAGTACTTC
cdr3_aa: CASSYNRGETQYF

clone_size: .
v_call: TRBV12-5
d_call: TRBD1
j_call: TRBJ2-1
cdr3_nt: TGTGCTAGTGGTTTGGGCGGGACAGGGGGCAGGAATGAGCAGTTCTTC
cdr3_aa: CASGLGGTGGRNEQFF

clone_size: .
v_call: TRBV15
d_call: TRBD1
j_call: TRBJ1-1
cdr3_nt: TGTGCCACCAGCAGAGGGACGGACAGGGGTACTGAAGCTTTCTTT
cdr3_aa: CATSRGTDRGTEAFF

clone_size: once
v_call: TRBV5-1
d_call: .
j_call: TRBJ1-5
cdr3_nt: TGCGCCAGCAGCTTGACAGGCCCCAATCAGCCCCAGCATTTT
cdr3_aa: CASSLTGPNQPQHF

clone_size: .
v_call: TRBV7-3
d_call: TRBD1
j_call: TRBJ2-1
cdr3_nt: TGTGCCAGCAGCCTAACCGGGACAGGGGTCAATGAGCAGTTCTTC
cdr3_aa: CASSLTGTGVNEQFF